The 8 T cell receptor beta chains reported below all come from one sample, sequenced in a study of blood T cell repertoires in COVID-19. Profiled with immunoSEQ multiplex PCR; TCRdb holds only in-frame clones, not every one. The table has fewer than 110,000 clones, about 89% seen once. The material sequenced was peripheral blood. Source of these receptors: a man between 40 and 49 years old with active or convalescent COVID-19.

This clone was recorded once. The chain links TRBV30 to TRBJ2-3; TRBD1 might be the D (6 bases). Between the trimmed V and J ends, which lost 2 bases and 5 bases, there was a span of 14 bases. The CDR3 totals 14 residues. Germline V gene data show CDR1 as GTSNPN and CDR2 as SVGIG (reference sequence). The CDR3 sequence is CAWSLTGGKDTQYF. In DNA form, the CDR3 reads TGTGCCTGGAGTTTGACAGGTGGAAAAGATACGCAGTATTTT. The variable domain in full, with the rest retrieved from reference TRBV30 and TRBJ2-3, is SQTIHQWPATLVQPVGSPLSLECTVEGTSNPNLYWYRQAAGRGLQLLFYSVGIGQISSEVPQNLSASRPQDRQFILSSKKLLLSDSGFYLCAWSLTGGKDTQYFGPGTRLTVL.

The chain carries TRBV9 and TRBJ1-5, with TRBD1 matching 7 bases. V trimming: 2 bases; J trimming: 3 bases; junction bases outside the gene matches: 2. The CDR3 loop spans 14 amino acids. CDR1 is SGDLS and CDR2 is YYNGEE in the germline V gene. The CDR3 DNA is TGTGCCAGCAGCGTCGGGACAGTCAATCAGCCCCAGCATTTT. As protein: CASSVGTVNQPQHF.

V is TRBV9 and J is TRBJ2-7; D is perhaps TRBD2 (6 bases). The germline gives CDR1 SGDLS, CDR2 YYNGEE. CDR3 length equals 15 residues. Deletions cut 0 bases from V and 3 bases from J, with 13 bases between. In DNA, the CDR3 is TGTGCCAGCAGCGTAGAAACGGGAGCAAACTACGAGCAGTACTTC. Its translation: CASSVETGANYEQYF.

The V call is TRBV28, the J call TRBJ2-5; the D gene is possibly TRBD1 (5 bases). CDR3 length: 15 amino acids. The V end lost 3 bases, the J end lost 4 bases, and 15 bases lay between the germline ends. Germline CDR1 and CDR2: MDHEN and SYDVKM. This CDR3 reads CASSLVQGPGETQYF. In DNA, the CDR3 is TGTGCCAGCAGTTTGGTCCAGGGTCCCGGAGAGACCCAGTACTTC.

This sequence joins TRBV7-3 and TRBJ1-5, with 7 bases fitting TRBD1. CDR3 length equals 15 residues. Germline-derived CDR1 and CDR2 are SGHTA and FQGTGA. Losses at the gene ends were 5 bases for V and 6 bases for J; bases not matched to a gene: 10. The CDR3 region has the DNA TGTGCCAGCAGCGATAACAGGGGAAGCGGTCAGCCCCAGCATTTT. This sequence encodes CASSDNRGSGQPQHF. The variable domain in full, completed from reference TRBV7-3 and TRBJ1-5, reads GAGVSQTPSNKVTEKGKYVELRCDPISGHTALYWYRQSLGQGPEFLIYFQGTGAADDSGLPNDRFFAVRPEGSVSTLKIQRTERGDSAVYLCASSDNRGSGQPQHFGDGTRLSIL.

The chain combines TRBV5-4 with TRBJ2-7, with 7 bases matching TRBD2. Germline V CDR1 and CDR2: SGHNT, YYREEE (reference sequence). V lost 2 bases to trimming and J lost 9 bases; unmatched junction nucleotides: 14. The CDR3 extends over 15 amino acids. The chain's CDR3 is CASSFTGGRAEGQYF. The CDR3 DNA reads TGTGCCAGCAGCTTCACTGGAGGGAGGGCAGAAGGGCAGTACTTC.

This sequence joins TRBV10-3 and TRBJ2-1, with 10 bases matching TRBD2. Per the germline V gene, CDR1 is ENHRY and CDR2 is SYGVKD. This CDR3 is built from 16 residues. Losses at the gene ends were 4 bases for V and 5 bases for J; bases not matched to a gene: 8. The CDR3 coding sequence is TGTGCCATCAGTGTAAGGGGGACTAGCGAAAACAATGAGCAGTTCTTC. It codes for CAISVRGTSENNEQFF.

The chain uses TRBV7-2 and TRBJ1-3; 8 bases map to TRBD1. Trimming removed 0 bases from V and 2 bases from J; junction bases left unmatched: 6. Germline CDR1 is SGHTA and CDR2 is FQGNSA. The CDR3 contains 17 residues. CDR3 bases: TGTGCCAGCAGCTTAGCAGGGGGACAGGTACCTGGAAACACCATATATTTT. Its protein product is CASSLAGGQVPGNTIYF.